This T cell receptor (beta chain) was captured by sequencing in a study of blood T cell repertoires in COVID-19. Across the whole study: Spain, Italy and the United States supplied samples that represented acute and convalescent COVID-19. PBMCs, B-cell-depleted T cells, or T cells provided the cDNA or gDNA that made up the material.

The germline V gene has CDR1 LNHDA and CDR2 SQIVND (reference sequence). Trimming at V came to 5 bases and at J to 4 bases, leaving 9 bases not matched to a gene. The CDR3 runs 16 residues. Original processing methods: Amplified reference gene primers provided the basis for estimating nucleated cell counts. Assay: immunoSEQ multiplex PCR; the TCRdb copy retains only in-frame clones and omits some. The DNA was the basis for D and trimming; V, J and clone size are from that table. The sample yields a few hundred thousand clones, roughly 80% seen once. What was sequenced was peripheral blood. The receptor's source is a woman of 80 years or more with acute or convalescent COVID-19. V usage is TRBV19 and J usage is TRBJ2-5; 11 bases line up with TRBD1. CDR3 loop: CASSPDRGRVPETQYF. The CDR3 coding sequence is TGTGCCAGTAGTCCGGACAGGGGGCGAGTCCCAGAGACCCAGTACTTC.